The rows below give T cell receptor beta chains drawn from one sample of a study of T cell responses to AZD1222 COVID-19 vaccine. Measured with immunoSEQ multiplex PCR; TCRdb has only the in-frame clones, and not every one. The table shows around 140,000 clones, with roughly 90% occurring only once. The sequencing used peripheral blood, collected on day 0 of AZD1222 vaccination. These receptor sequences come from an adult in good health. Both conserved end residues are part of each CDR3. The D gene is left open where the match is weak. The size of a clone is reported for some rows only, either as once, few or many, or as a class for expanded clones.

j_call: TRBJ1-1; d_call: -; clone_size: -; v_call: TRBV28; cdr3_nt: TGTGCCAGCAATCCCCCTCAGGTCCCAGCTGAAGCTTTCTTT; cdr3_aa: CASNPPQVPAEAFF
j_call: TRBJ2-7; d_call: TRBD2; clone_size: -; v_call: TRBV7-2; cdr3_nt: TGTGCCAGCAGCGCCGGACTAGCGGGAGCCTACGAGCAGTACTTC; cdr3_aa: CASSAGLAGAYEQYF
j_call: TRBJ1-6; d_call: TRBD1; clone_size: -; v_call: TRBV10-3; cdr3_nt: TGTGCCATCAGCCAAGACAGGGCAGCCTATAATTCACCCCTCCACTTT; cdr3_aa: CAISQDRAAYNSPLHF
j_call: TRBJ2-7; d_call: -; clone_size: -; v_call: TRBV6-5; cdr3_nt: TGTGCCAGCAGTACTGGCCCAAGCTCCTACGAGCAGTACTTC; cdr3_aa: CASSTGPSSYEQYF
j_call: TRBJ1-5; d_call: TRBD1; clone_size: -; v_call: TRBV19; cdr3_nt: TGTGCCAGTAGGGTAGACAGGGGGAGCAATCAGCCCCAGCATTTT; cdr3_aa: CASRVDRGSNQPQHF
j_call: TRBJ1-2; d_call: -; clone_size: once; v_call: TRBV2; cdr3_nt: TGTGCCAGCGGGAAGCACAGGGACGGCTACACCTTC; cdr3_aa: CASGKHRDGYTF
j_call: TRBJ1-1; d_call: -; clone_size: few; v_call: TRBV7-3; cdr3_nt: TGTGCCAGCAGCTGGACGGAGACTGAAGCTTTCTTT; cdr3_aa: CASSWTETEAFF
j_call: TRBJ1-2; d_call: -; clone_size: -; v_call: TRBV7-2; cdr3_nt: TGTGCCAGCAGCCCACCGGGACAAGGGTACTATGGCTACACCTTC; cdr3_aa: CASSPPGQGYYGYTF
j_call: TRBJ2-4; d_call: -; clone_size: -; v_call: TRBV4-2; cdr3_nt: TGTGCCAGCAGCCAAGATACACGGCTAGCCAAAAACATTCAGTACTTC; cdr3_aa: CASSQDTRLAKNIQYF
j_call: TRBJ1-6; d_call: -; clone_size: few; v_call: TRBV2; cdr3_nt: TGTGCCAGCAAGGCAGATTCACCCCTCCACTTT; cdr3_aa: CASKADSPLHF
j_call: TRBJ1-2; d_call: -; clone_size: -; v_call: TRBV27; cdr3_nt: TGTGCCAGCAGTTCTCACGACAGGCTTTATGGCTACACCTTC; cdr3_aa: CASSSHDRLYGYTF
j_call: TRBJ2-6; d_call: TRBD1; clone_size: -; v_call: TRBV27; cdr3_nt: TGTGCCGGATGCTCAAACGGAACGACAGGGGACACACTATTGTCTGGGGCCAACGTCCTGACTTTC; cdr3_aa: CAGCSNGTTGDTLLSGANVLTF
j_call: TRBJ1-3; d_call: -; clone_size: -; v_call: TRBV19; cdr3_nt: TGTGCCAGTAGTATAACCGACTCTAGTGGAAACACCATATATTTT; cdr3_aa: CASSITDSSGNTIYF
j_call: TRBJ1-5; d_call: -; clone_size: -; v_call: TRBV5-4; cdr3_nt: TGTGCCAGCAGCCCGGGGGTCGGACCCCAGCATTTT; cdr3_aa: CASSPGVGPQHF
j_call: TRBJ1-2; d_call: TRBD1; clone_size: -; v_call: TRBV29-1; cdr3_nt: TGCAGCACCGATACCCGGGACAGGGTGGACTACACCTTC; cdr3_aa: CSTDTRDRVDYTF
j_call: TRBJ1-2; d_call: -; clone_size: -; v_call: TRBV9; cdr3_nt: TGTGCCAGCAGCGTAGGCTCCCCGGATAACAGGGCCCACTATGGCTACACCTTC; cdr3_aa: CASSVGSPDNRAHYGYTF
j_call: TRBJ2-7; d_call: -; clone_size: -; v_call: TRBV30; cdr3_nt: TGTGCCTATCTGTTAAGCGGGCTCTCCTACGAGCAGTACTTC; cdr3_aa: CAYLLSGLSYEQYF
j_call: TRBJ1-1; d_call: TRBD1; clone_size: -; v_call: TRBV6-2/TRBV6-3; cdr3_nt: TGTGCCAGCAGTTACTATGACAGGGGGCTAAAGTCCCACACTGAAGCTTTCTTT; cdr3_aa: CASSYYDRGLKSHTEAFF
j_call: TRBJ2-7; d_call: TRBD1; clone_size: -; v_call: TRBV14; cdr3_nt: TGTGCCAGCAGCCAGCGGACAGGGGGGTTAAGCGAGCAGTACTTC; cdr3_aa: CASSQRTGGLSEQYF
j_call: TRBJ1-6; d_call: -; clone_size: -; v_call: TRBV7-2; cdr3_nt: TGTGCCAGCAGCTTAGATCAGGGACCCAATTCACCCCTCCACTTT; cdr3_aa: CASSLDQGPNSPLHF
j_call: TRBJ2-3; d_call: -; clone_size: -; v_call: TRBV12-3/TRBV12-4; cdr3_nt: TGTGCCAGCAGTTATAGTGATACGCAGTATTTT; cdr3_aa: CASSYSDTQYF
j_call: TRBJ1-3; d_call: TRBD1; clone_size: -; v_call: TRBV7-8; cdr3_nt: TGTGCCAGCAGCCTGGGACAGCCACCTGGAAACACCATATATTTT; cdr3_aa: CASSLGQPPGNTIYF
j_call: TRBJ1-5; d_call: -; clone_size: -; v_call: TRBV24-1; cdr3_nt: TGTGCCACCGGGGATAGAAGCAATCAGCCCCAGCATTTT; cdr3_aa: CATGDRSNQPQHF
j_call: TRBJ1-5; d_call: -; clone_size: -; v_call: TRBV3-1/TRBV3-2; cdr3_nt: TGTGCCAGCAGCCAAGATCCGATGGGCACCCAGCATTTT; cdr3_aa: CASSQDPMGTQHF
j_call: TRBJ1-2; d_call: -; clone_size: -; v_call: TRBV14; cdr3_nt: TGTGCCAGCAGCCAGGTACTGGGCAGTAACTATGGCTACACCTTC; cdr3_aa: CASSQVLGSNYGYTF
j_call: TRBJ1-5; d_call: -; clone_size: -; v_call: TRBV6-5; cdr3_nt: TGTGCCAGCAACAGACTCTATAGCAATCAGCCCCAGCATTTT; cdr3_aa: CASNRLYSNQPQHF
j_call: TRBJ1-1; d_call: -; clone_size: -; v_call: TRBV4-3; cdr3_nt: TGCGCCAGCAGCCAAGTTAAGGGTACCCCCACTGAAGCTTTCTTT; cdr3_aa: CASSQVKGTPTEAFF
j_call: TRBJ1-1; d_call: -; clone_size: -; v_call: TRBV30; cdr3_nt: TGTGCCTGGAGTGTACCTCTACAGGGCATGGTGAACACTGAAGCTTTCTTT; cdr3_aa: CAWSVPLQGMVNTEAFF
j_call: TRBJ2-4; d_call: TRBD2; clone_size: -; v_call: TRBV18; cdr3_nt: TGTGCCAGCTCACCCCCGGGACTAGCGGGAAGTAAGGCCAAAAACATTCAGTACTTC; cdr3_aa: CASSPPGLAGSKAKNIQYF
j_call: TRBJ1-1; d_call: TRBD1; clone_size: -; v_call: TRBV14; cdr3_nt: TGTGCCAGCAGCCTCAGACAGGGGGCGCACACTGAAGCTTTCTTT; cdr3_aa: CASSLRQGAHTEAFF
j_call: TRBJ2-7; d_call: -; clone_size: -; v_call: TRBV5-8; cdr3_nt: TGTGCCAGCAGCTTTGGGCGGGGACCCTACGAGCAGTACTTC; cdr3_aa: CASSFGRGPYEQYF
j_call: TRBJ1-1; d_call: TRBD1; clone_size: -; v_call: TRBV29-1; cdr3_nt: TGCAGCGTTGAAAGCCATCAGGGGGCGAACACTGAAGCTTTCTTT; cdr3_aa: CSVESHQGANTEAFF
j_call: TRBJ2-7; d_call: -; clone_size: -; v_call: TRBV20-1; cdr3_nt: TGCAGTGCCGCCTACGAGCAGTACTTC; cdr3_aa: CSAAYEQYF
j_call: TRBJ1-1; d_call: -; clone_size: -; v_call: TRBV19; cdr3_nt: TGTGCCAGTAGTATAGGCCGGGGGGGGAACACTGAAGCTTTCTTT; cdr3_aa: CASSIGRGGNTEAFF
j_call: TRBJ2-2; d_call: -; clone_size: -; v_call: TRBV13; cdr3_nt: TGTGCCAGCAGCTTAGTAGGTCACACGTCCCCCGGGGAGCTGTTTTTT; cdr3_aa: CASSLVGHTSPGELFF
j_call: TRBJ2-1; d_call: -; clone_size: -; v_call: TRBV10-3; cdr3_nt: TGTGCCACCCACAAAGACCTGAGCGATGAGCAGTTCTTC; cdr3_aa: CATHKDLSDEQFF
j_call: TRBJ2-3; d_call: -; clone_size: -; v_call: TRBV7-9; cdr3_nt: TGTGCCAGCAGCTTAGCGCTGCTGGGAGGTCTCGGGGTCACAGATACGCAGTATTTT; cdr3_aa: CASSLALLGGLGVTDTQYF
j_call: TRBJ2-1; d_call: -; clone_size: -; v_call: TRBV11-3; cdr3_nt: TGTGCCAGCAGCCAGGGACCTAATGAGCAGTTCTTC; cdr3_aa: CASSQGPNEQFF
j_call: TRBJ2-5; d_call: TRBD1; clone_size: -; v_call: TRBV5-1; cdr3_nt: TGCGCCAGCAGCTTCGGGGACAGAAAAGAGACCCAGTACTTC; cdr3_aa: CASSFGDRKETQYF
j_call: TRBJ2-2; d_call: -; clone_size: -; v_call: TRBV11-2; cdr3_nt: TGTGCCAGCAGCTTAGAGCCATGGGGAGGCCTGGCCGGGGAGCTGTTTTTT; cdr3_aa: CASSLEPWGGLAGELFF
j_call: TRBJ2-1; d_call: -; clone_size: -; v_call: TRBV12-5; cdr3_nt: TGTGCTAGTGGTTTGGCATACCGCAGGACTGAATACAATGAGCAGTTCTTC; cdr3_aa: CASGLAYRRTEYNEQFF
j_call: TRBJ1-4; d_call: -; clone_size: -; v_call: TRBV19; cdr3_nt: TGTGCCAGTAGTATGCTGACAACTAATGAAAAACTGTTTTTT; cdr3_aa: CASSMLTTNEKLFF
j_call: TRBJ1-3; d_call: -; clone_size: once; v_call: TRBV19; cdr3_nt: TGTGCCAGTAGTCCAGGGGTCGGAAACACCATATATTTT; cdr3_aa: CASSPGVGNTIYF
j_call: TRBJ1-1; d_call: -; clone_size: -; v_call: TRBV4-1; cdr3_nt: TGCGCCAGCAGCCAAGTGTCCCCTTCGTACACTGAAGCTTTCTTT; cdr3_aa: CASSQVSPSYTEAFF